These 18 T cell receptor beta chains were all obtained from the same sample, sequenced in a study of radiotherapy plus CTLA-4 blockade in lung cancer. Repertoires were generated with immunoSEQ multiplex PCR, while TCRdb's copy carries only in-frame clones and drops some. Altogether around 63,000 clones are present, approximately 76% being singletons, with the ten largest covering approximately 16%. The material sequenced was peripheral blood, taken from a patient treated with radiotherapy plus ipilimumab. These receptor sequences come from a human donor with non-small cell lung cancer whose response to radiotherapy plus ipilimumab could not be evaluated. Some clones in this sample may be carry-over from other donors' samples.

V usage is TRBV2 and J usage is TRBJ1-1; possible D gene TRBD1, 6 bases. The germline V gene encodes CDR1 SNHLY and CDR2 FYNNEI. The CDR3 loop spans 13 amino acids. Trimming took 6 bases from V and 1 from J, leaving 9 bases between them. CDR3: CASRQQGNTEAFF. CDR3 DNA: TGTGCCAGCAGACAACAGGGGAACACTGAAGCTTTCTTT.

The chain couples TRBV28 to TRBJ1-1, with D possibly matching TRBD1 (5 bases). Between the trimmed V and J ends, which lost 7 bases and 0 bases, there was a span of 12 bases. Per the germline V gene, CDR1 is MDHEN and CDR2 is SYDVKM. The CDR3 totals 14 residues. The CDR3 region is CASKTGEMNTEAFF. The CDR3 DNA reads as TGTGCCAGCAAAACAGGCGAGATGAACACTGAAGCTTTCTTT.

This clone turned up a few times. This chain joins TRBV20-1 and TRBJ2-7; D is ambiguous. Germline assignment: CDR1 DFQATT and CDR2 SNEGSKA (reference sequence). V gave up 3 bases and J gave up 6 bases, with 9 bases separating them. The CDR3 runs to 11 residues. The CDR3 reads CSASDIPEQYF. The DNA for the CDR3 is TGCAGTGCTAGTGACATTCCCGAGCAGTACTTC.

J is TRBJ1-1 and V is TRBV19, with 8 bases aligning to TRBD1. The CDR3 sequence is 16 residues long. The germline gives CDR1 LNHDA, CDR2 SQIVND (reference sequence). Trimming at V came to 7 bases and at J to 2 bases, leaving 12 bases not matched to a gene. CDR3 DNA: TGTGCCAGTACCACCCACTGGGGACAGGAAAACACTGAAGCTTTCTTT. It translates to CASTTHWGQENTEAFF.

This clone has more than one count but fewer than ten. V is TRBV28 and J is TRBJ1-2; a possible D gene is TRBD1 (5 bases). V lost 2 bases and J lost 3, with 10 bases in between. Germline V CDR1 and CDR2: MDHEN, SYDVKM. The length of the CDR3 is 14 residues. In DNA form, the CDR3 reads TGTGCCAGCAGTTTAACATCGGGGGACTATGGCTACACCTTC. Translation: CASSLTSGDYGYTF.

In this sample, this clone turned up once. V is TRBV4-1 and J is TRBJ1-1; TRBD1 matches at 9 bases. V shed 4 bases and J 1 base; nucleotides not matched to a gene: 1. Germline CDR1 and CDR2: MGHRA and YSYEKL. The CDR3 consists of 14 residues. CDR3 region: CASSLTGGNTEAFF. CDR3 nucleotides: TGCGCCAGCAGCCTGACAGGGGGGAACACTGAAGCTTTCTTT.

The V and J genes are TRBV18 and TRBJ2-5, with a tentative D call TRBD1 (5 bases). Trimming took off 4 bases at V and 4 bases at J, with 10 bases between the two ends. Germline CDR1 reads KGHSH; CDR2 reads LQKENI. There are 13 residues in the CDR3. CDR3 protein: CASSLRQLETQYF. The CDR3 DNA follows: TGTGCCAGCTCACTACGACAGTTAGAGACCCAGTACTTC. The full variable domain, its missing parts supplied by reference TRBV18 and TRBJ2-5, is NAGVMQNPRHLVRRRGQEARLRCSPMKGHSHVYWYRQLPEEGLKFMVYLQKENIIDESGMPKERFSAEFPKEGPSILRIQQVVRGDSAAYFCASSLRQLETQYFGPGTRLLVL.

The chain uses TRBV27 and TRBJ1-1; TRBD1 might be the D (5 bases). With 3 bases removed from V and 6 bases from J, the gap between germline ends came to 14 bases. The CDR3 has 14 residues. CDR1 and CDR2 from the germline V gene are MNHEY and SMNVEV (reference sequence). CDR3 nucleotide sequence: TGTGCCAGCAGTTTTCAGGGAGGGTGGCCTGAAGCTTTCTTT. It yields the protein CASSFQGGWPEAFF.

Only a few counts were recorded for this clone. The chain employs TRBV19 and TRBJ1-1; D is uncertain. V lost 5 bases to trimming and J lost 5 bases, with 18 bases between them. This CDR3 comprises 15 residues. Germline loops: CDR1 LNHDA, CDR2 SQIVND (reference sequence). CDR3 DNA sequence: TGTGCCAGTAGTCTCGGTCCGGGGTTGGGTACTGAAGCTTTCTTT. It encodes CASSLGPGLGTEAFF. The entire variable domain, with the rest obtained from reference TRBV19 and TRBJ1-1, is as follows: DGGITQSPKYLFRKEGQNVTLSCEQNLNHDAMYWYRQDPGQGLRLIYYSQIVNDFQKGDIAEGYSVSREKKESFPLTVTSAQKNPTAFYLCASSLGPGLGTEAFFGQGTRLTVV.

To note about this clone: Other DNA sequences of this sample code for an identical CDR3. The chain joins TRBV7-9 to TRBJ1-5, with TRBD1 matching over 7 bases. V was pared by 2 bases and J by 0 bases, with 4 bases of the junction left unmatched. The CDR3 has 16 residues. CDR1 and CDR2 from the germline V gene are SEHNR and FQNEAQ (reference sequence). DNA for the CDR3: TGTGCCAGCAGCTTATCAAGGACAGGTAGCAATCAGCCCCAGCATTTT. Encoded protein: CASSLSRTGSNQPQHF.

The genes are TRBV6-1 and TRBJ1-1; D perhaps matches TRBD1 (5 bases). The germline V gene encodes CDR1 MNHNS and CDR2 SASEGT. The CDR3 length is 13 residues. Trimming cost V 2 bases and J 7 bases, with 11 bases left between them. The CDR3: CASSELRGGEAFF. The CDR3 nucleotides are TGTGCCAGCAGTGAATTAAGGGGTGGTGAAGCTTTCTTT.

J is TRBJ1-3 and V is TRBV11-2, with 8 bases matching TRBD1. This CDR3 is built from 16 residues. V lost 1 base to trimming and J lost 8 bases; unmatched junction nucleotides: 10. Germline V gives CDR1 SGHAT, CDR2 FQNNGV. The CDR3 protein is CASSLAPVGTGDTIYF. Written as DNA, the CDR3 is TGTGCCAGCAGCTTAGCCCCGGTCGGGACAGGCGACACCATATATTTT.

The gene calls are TRBV5-1 and TRBJ2-5, with 14 bases matching TRBD2. Germline CDR1 SGHRS, CDR2 YFSETQ. The CDR3 sequence is 16 residues long. With V trimmed by 4 bases and J by 1 base, 3 bases remained unmatched. The CDR3 bases are TGCGCCAGCAGCACCGGGACTAGCGGGGGCCAAGAGACCCAGTACTTC. It is translated as CASSTGTSGGQETQYF.

V and J are TRBV5-1 and TRBJ2-1; 8 bases are a match to TRBD2. Germline V CDR1 and CDR2: SGHRS, YFSETQ. This CDR3 is built from 16 residues. V trimming: 0 bases; J trimming: 2 bases; junction bases outside the gene matches: 4. The DNA of the CDR3 is TGCGCCAGCAGCTTGGACTTTAGCGGGGCCTACAATGAGCAGTTCTTC. Protein sequence: CASSLDFSGAYNEQFF.

In its sample, this clone was seen a few times. The chain couples TRBV7-6 to TRBJ2-7; perhaps TRBD1 as D (6 bases). The CDR3 spans 15 residues. Looked up from germline, CDR1 is SGHVS and CDR2 is FNYEAQ. The V end was cut by 2 bases, the J end by 0 bases, with 11 bases between. The CDR3: CASSLSTGSSYEQYF. The CDR3 nucleotides are TGTGCCAGCAGCTTATCGACAGGTTCCTCCTACGAGCAGTACTTC.

V gene TRBV7-2 combines with J gene TRBJ1-2, with TRBD1 as a possible D gene (6 bases). The CDR3 is 12 amino acids. CDR1 SGHTA and CDR2 FQGNSA come from the germline V gene. V was trimmed by 3 bases and J by 8 bases, leaving 10 bases between them. The CDR3 here is CASSFDRIGYTF. CDR3 DNA: TGTGCCAGCAGCTTCGACAGGATCGGCTACACCTTC.

This chain joins TRBV5-4 and TRBJ2-1, with D tentatively TRBD1 (5 bases). Looked up from germline, CDR1 is SGHNT and CDR2 is YYREEE (reference sequence). V lost 1 base to trimming and J lost 2 bases, with 13 bases between them. This CDR3 region has 16 residues. The DNA for the CDR3 is TGTGCCAGCAGCTTGCAAGGCAGGGTCCCCTACAATGAGCAGTTCTTC. Translated: CASSLQGRVPYNEQFF.

This clone came up a few times. J is TRBJ2-5 and V is TRBV6-5; 9 nucleotides align to TRBD1. Germline loops: CDR1 MNHEY, CDR2 SVGAGI. The CDR3 length is 14 residues. The J segment lost 5 bases and the V segment lost 6 bases, leaving 7 bases of the junction unmatched. The chain's CDR3 is CASRPTGGRETQYF. CDR3 coding DNA: TGTGCCAGCAGACCCACAGGGGGCAGGGAGACCCAGTACTTC.